This TCR beta chain was captured by sequencing in a study of cytomegalovirus exposure and HLA in healthy donors. The wider study: An analysis done earlier identified about 120 million unique TCR beta sequences from around 180 million T cells.

Samples came from healthy bone marrow donors. Researchers ran the PCR with 60 Vbeta and 13 Jbeta primers. Generated by immunoSEQ multiplex PCR, the TCRdb table keeps only in-frame clones and is missing some. The sample yields some 200,000 clones, around 79% seen once. The CDR3 sequence is 13 residues long. V lost 3 bases to trimming and J lost 6 bases; unmatched junction nucleotides: 7. In germline, CDR1 is SQVTM, CDR2 ANQGSEA. Sequencing was carried out using PBMCs. The chain is built from TRBV29-1 and TRBJ2-7; 8 nucleotides agree with TRBD1. The TCR comes from a girl aged 5-17 years in good health and CMV-seropositive. In DNA form, the CDR3 reads TGCAGCGTTGATGGTACAGGGGGTGGCGAGCAGTACTTC. It translates to CSVDGTGGGEQYF.